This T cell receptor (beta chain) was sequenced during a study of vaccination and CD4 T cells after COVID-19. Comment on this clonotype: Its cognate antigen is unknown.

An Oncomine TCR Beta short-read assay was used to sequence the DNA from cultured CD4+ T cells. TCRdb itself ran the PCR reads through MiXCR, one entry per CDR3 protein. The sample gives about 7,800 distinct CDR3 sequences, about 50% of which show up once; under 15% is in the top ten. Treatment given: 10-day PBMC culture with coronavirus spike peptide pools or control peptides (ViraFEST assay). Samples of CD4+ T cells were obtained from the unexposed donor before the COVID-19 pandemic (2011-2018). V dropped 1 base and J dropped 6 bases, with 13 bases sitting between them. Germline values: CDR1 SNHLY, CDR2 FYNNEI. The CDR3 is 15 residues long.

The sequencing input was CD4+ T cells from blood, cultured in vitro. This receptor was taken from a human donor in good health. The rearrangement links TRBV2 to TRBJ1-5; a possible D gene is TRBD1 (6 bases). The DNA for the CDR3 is TGTGCCAGCAGTGAAGACAGGGTGTTGGGTCAGCCCCAGCATTTT. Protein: CASSEDRVLGQPQHF.